A single sample is the source of the 18 T cell receptor beta chains below, sequenced in a study of blood T cell repertoires in COVID-19. Measured with immunoSEQ multiplex PCR; TCRdb has only the in-frame clones, and not every one. The sample includes around 200,000 clones, 85% to 90% of them seen just once. The sequenced sample consisted of peripheral blood. All receptors derive from a man aged 40-55 years with active or convalescent COVID-19.

The sample holds many counts of this clone. The chain carries TRBV5-4 and TRBJ1-6; the D gene is possibly TRBD1 (5 bases). The length of the CDR3 is 12 residues. Germline CDR1 is SGHNT and CDR2 is YYREEE (reference sequence). V was clipped by 4 bases and J by 9 bases, with 8 bases between them. CDR3 nucleotides: TGTGCCAGCAGCCAGGACACTTCACCCCTCCACTTT. Amino acid sequence: CASSQDTSPLHF. The entire variable domain, with the rest obtained from reference TRBV5-4 and TRBJ1-6, is as follows: ETGVTQSPTHLIKTRGQQVTLRCSSQSGHNTVSWYQQALGQGPQFIFQYYREEENGRGNFPPRFSGLQFPNYSSELNVNALELDDSALYLCASSQDTSPLHFGNGTRLTVT.

The V call is TRBV20-1, the J call TRBJ2-1, with TRBD1 matching 8 bases. The ends lost 3 bases at V and 0 bases at J; junction bases unmatched: 1. This CDR3 is 14 amino acids long. CDR1 and CDR2 from the germline V gene are DFQATT and SNEGSKA (reference sequence). CDR3 DNA sequence: TGCAGTGCTAGTGGGACAGGCTCCTACAATGAGCAGTTCTTC. Its protein product is CSASGTGSYNEQFF.

Here the CDR3 reads CASSPGQALYGYTF. CDR3 in DNA: TGTGCCAGCAGTCCGGGACAAGCCCTCTATGGCTACACCTTC. The chain carries TRBV28 and TRBJ1-2, with a tentative D call TRBD1 (6 bases). Germline V gene data show CDR1 as MDHEN and CDR2 as SYDVKM. Deletions cut 5 bases from V and 4 bases from J, with 14 bases between. This CDR3 has 14 amino acids.

This chain joins TRBV28 and TRBJ2-2, with D possibly matching TRBD2 (5 bases). Germline CDR1 reads MDHEN; CDR2 reads SYDVKM. This CDR3 has 12 residues. V was shortened by 8 bases and J by 5 bases, with 9 bases between the two germline ends. CDR3 nucleotides: TGTGCCAGCCGAGAGGGAACCGGGGAGCTGTTTTTT. This gives the protein CASREGTGELFF. Using reference TRBV28 and TRBJ2-2 for the parts outside the CDR3, the full variable domain is DVKVTQSSRYLVKRTGEKVFLECVQDMDHENMFWYRQDPGLGLRLIYFSYDVKMKEKGDIPEGYSVSREKKERFSLILESASTNQTSMYLCASREGTGELFFGEGSRLTVL.

This chain links TRBV19 with TRBJ2-1; D ambiguous. V was shortened by 7 bases and J by 4 bases, with 14 bases between the two germline ends. The CDR3 loop spans 14 amino acids. Germline-derived CDR1 and CDR2 are LNHDA and SQIVND (reference sequence). CDR3 region: CASTPAQEYNEQFF. In DNA, the CDR3 is TGTGCCAGTACCCCGGCCCAGGAATACAATGAGCAGTTCTTC. The variable domain in full, completed from reference TRBV19 and TRBJ2-1, reads DGGITQSPKYLFRKEGQNVTLSCEQNLNHDAMYWYRQDPGQGLRLIYYSQIVNDFQKGDIAEGYSVSREKKESFPLTVTSAQKNPTAFYLCASTPAQEYNEQFFGPGTRLTVL.

This sequence joins TRBV6-5 and TRBJ1-1, with D possibly TRBD1 on 6 matching bases. Germline V lookup: CDR1 MNHEY, CDR2 SVGAGI. Trimming left V 2 bases short and J 5 bases short, with 18 bases between. The CDR3 spans 16 residues. The CDR3 coding sequence is TGTGCCAGCAGTTACCTGGTCACAGGGAGTGGGACTGAAGCTTTCTTT. It is translated as CASSYLVTGSGTEAFF.

The V and J genes are TRBV6-6 and TRBJ2-4, with 7 bases that match TRBD1. The CDR3 covers 16 residues. Germline V gene data show CDR1 as MNHNY and CDR2 as SVGAGI (reference sequence). The V segment lost 6 bases and the J segment 2 bases; nucleotides outside the gene matches: 10. The CDR3 DNA reads TGTGCCAGCAGGAGGGGGACAGTTCTTTCCAAAAACATTCAGTACTTC. Translated, it gives CASRRGTVLSKNIQYF.

The chain couples TRBV9 to TRBJ1-1, with D unclear. The V end lost 1 base, the J end lost 4 bases, and 8 bases lay between the germline ends. The germline gives CDR1 SGDLS, CDR2 YYNGEE. The CDR3 is 13 amino acids. CDR3 sequence (DNA): TGTGCCAGCAGCGTAAGCACGCTCACTGAAGCTTTCTTT. Its protein is CASSVSTLTEAFF.

This chain links TRBV12-3 or TRBV12-4 with TRBJ2-5; D remains ambiguous. This CDR3 spans 13 amino acids. V was clipped by 5 bases and J by 3 bases, with 10 bases between them. CDR3 coding DNA: TGTGCCAGCAGTCGAGAGATGAAAGAGACCCAGTACTTC. This codes for CASSREMKETQYF.

The chain combines TRBV13 with TRBJ1-6; no clear D. This CDR3 is 18 amino acids long. V was pared by 4 bases and J by 0 bases, with 16 bases between. CDR1 and CDR2 (germline): PRHDT, FYEKMQ (reference sequence). CDR3 protein: CASSSQFGLSSYNSPLHF. The CDR3 coding sequence is TGTGCCAGCAGCTCCCAGTTTGGCTTAAGCTCCTATAATTCACCCCTCCACTTT.

The chain uses TRBV2 and TRBJ1-2, with D perhaps TRBD1 (5 bases). This CDR3 comprises 13 residues. CDR1 is SNHLY and CDR2 is FYNNEI in the germline V gene. Trimming shortened V by 6 bases and J by 7 bases, and 15 bases separated the two germline ends. CDR3 DNA: TGTGCCAGCAGCCAGGACAAGGCGGCTGGCTACACCTTC. Its translation: CASSQDKAAGYTF.

This rearrangement joins TRBV7-2 to TRBJ2-1; 7 nucleotides align to TRBD1. Losses at the gene ends were 2 bases for V and 4 bases for J; bases not matched to a gene: 5. CDR3 length equals 15 residues. CDR1 SGHTA and CDR2 FQGNSA come from the germline V gene. CDR3 amino acids: CASSLMGQLYNEQFF. The DNA of the CDR3 is TGTGCCAGCAGCTTAATGGGACAGCTGTACAATGAGCAGTTCTTC.

This clone was counted a few times. The V and J genes are TRBV4-1 and TRBJ2-5; 12 nucleotides line up with TRBD2. Trimming removed 0 bases from V and 5 bases from J; junction bases left unmatched: 7. In germline, CDR1 is MGHRA, CDR2 YSYEKL. The CDR3 spans 17 residues. As DNA, the CDR3 is TGCGCCAGCAGCCAAGAGTGGGCTAGCGGGGGGGCTGAGACCCAGTACTTC. It encodes CASSQEWASGGAETQYF.

The chain couples TRBV28 to TRBJ1-2, with 7 positions matching TRBD1. The CDR3 covers 13 residues. With 5 bases clipped from V and 4 bases from J, the junction kept 4 bases outside the gene matches. Germline V gives CDR1 MDHEN, CDR2 SYDVKM. CDR3 amino acids: CASSTGEAYGYTF. In DNA, the CDR3 is TGTGCCAGCAGTACAGGGGAGGCCTATGGCTACACCTTC.

This clone was picked up a small number of times. This CDR3 is also generated by other DNA sequences in the sample. The chain employs TRBV5-1 and TRBJ2-1, with 9 bases fitting TRBD1. There are 16 residues in the CDR3. The ends lost 0 bases at V and 7 bases at J; junction bases unmatched: 8. Per the germline V gene, CDR1 is SGHRS and CDR2 is YFSETQ. CDR3 region: CASSLAGRQGGNEQFF. CDR3 nucleotides: TGCGCCAGCAGCTTGGCCGGGAGACAGGGGGGAAATGAGCAGTTCTTC.

V is TRBV4-2 and J is TRBJ2-1; 8 bases match TRBD2. Trimming cost V 0 bases and J 7 bases; bases outside gene matches: 5. The germline gives CDR1 LGHNA, CDR2 YNFKEQ. This CDR3 spans 15 amino acids. The CDR3 sequence: CASSQDSGGFNEQFF. CDR3 coding DNA: TGTGCCAGCAGCCAAGATTCGGGGGGGTTTAATGAGCAGTTCTTC.

The chain has TRBV20-1 and TRBJ1-2; TRBD1 might be the D (6 bases). This CDR3 contains 13 residues. V was shortened by 3 bases and J by 6 bases, with 14 bases between the two germline ends. Germline-derived CDR1 and CDR2 are DFQATT and SNEGSKA (reference sequence). CDR3 amino acids: CSASAPQGDGYTF. In DNA, the CDR3 is TGCAGTGCTAGTGCCCCACAGGGAGATGGCTACACCTTC.

The gene calls are TRBV5-4 and TRBJ2-7; TRBD2 aligns across 13 bases. V trimming: 4 bases; J trimming: 2 bases; junction bases outside the gene matches: 3. The CDR3 extends over 15 amino acids. The germline V gene encodes CDR1 SGHNT and CDR2 YYREEE (reference sequence). The CDR3 nucleotides are TGTGCCAGCAGCGTCGGGACTAGCGGGACCTACGAGCAGTACTTC. Encoded protein: CASSVGTSGTYEQYF.